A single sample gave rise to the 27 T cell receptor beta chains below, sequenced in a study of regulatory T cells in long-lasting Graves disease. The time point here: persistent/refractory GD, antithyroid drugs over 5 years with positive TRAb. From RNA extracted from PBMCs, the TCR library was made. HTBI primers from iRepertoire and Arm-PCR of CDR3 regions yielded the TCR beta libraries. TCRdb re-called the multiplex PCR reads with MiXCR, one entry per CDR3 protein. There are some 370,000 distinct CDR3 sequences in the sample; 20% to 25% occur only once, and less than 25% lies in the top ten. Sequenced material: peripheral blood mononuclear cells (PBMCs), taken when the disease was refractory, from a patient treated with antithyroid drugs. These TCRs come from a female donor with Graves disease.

In nucleotides, the CDR3 is TGTGCCAGCAGTTCCCAGTCGGTAGGGGTTAATCAGCCCCAGCATTTT. This translates into CASSSQSVGVNQPQHF. The chain uses TRBV6-5 and TRBJ1-5, with TRBD1 as a possible D gene (5 bases). The CDR3 has 16 amino acids. CDR1 is MNHEY and CDR2 is SVGAGI in the germline V gene. Trimming took 4 bases from V and 4 from J, leaving 17 bases between them.

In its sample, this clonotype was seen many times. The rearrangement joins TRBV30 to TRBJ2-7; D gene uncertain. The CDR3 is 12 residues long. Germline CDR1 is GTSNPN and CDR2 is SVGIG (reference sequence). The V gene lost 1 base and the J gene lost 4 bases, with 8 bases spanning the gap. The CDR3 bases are TGTGCCTGGAGTGGCGCCAGATACGAGCAGTACTTC. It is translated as CAWSGARYEQYF.

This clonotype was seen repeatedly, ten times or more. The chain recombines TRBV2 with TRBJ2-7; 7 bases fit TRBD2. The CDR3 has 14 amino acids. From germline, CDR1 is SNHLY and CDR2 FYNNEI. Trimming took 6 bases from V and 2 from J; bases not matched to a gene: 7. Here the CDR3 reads CASSRLAAAYEQYF. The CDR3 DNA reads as TGTGCCAGCAGCCGACTAGCTGCTGCCTACGAGCAGTACTTC.

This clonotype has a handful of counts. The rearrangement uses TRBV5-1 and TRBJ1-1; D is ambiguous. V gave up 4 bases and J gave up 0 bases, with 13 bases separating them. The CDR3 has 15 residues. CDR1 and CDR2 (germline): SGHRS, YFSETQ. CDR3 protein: CASSPYTEMNTEAFF. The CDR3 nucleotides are TGCGCCAGCAGCCCGTACACCGAGATGAACACTGAAGCTTTCTTT. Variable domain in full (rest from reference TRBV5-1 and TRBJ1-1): KAGVTQTPRYLIKTRGQQVTLSCSPISGHRSVSWYQQTPGQGLQFLFEYFSETQRNKGNFPGRFSGRQFSNSRSEMNVSTLELGDSALYLCASSPYTEMNTEAFFGQGTRLTVV.

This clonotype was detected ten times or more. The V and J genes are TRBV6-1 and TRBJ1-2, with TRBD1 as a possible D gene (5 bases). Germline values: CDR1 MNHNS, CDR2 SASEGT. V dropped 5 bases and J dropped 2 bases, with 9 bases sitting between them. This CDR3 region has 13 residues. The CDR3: CASSRSGNYGYTF. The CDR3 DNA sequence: TGTGCCAGCAGTAGATCAGGGAACTATGGCTACACCTTC.

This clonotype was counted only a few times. DNA of the CDR3: TGTGCTAGTGGTTTGGCCCAGCGGGAGGGCAATGAGCAGTTCTTC. This sequence encodes CASGLAQREGNEQFF. This chain links TRBV12-5 with TRBJ2-1; TRBD2 matches 10 bases. CDR1 and CDR2 from the germline V gene are LGHNT and FRNRAP. V lost 1 base, J lost 6 bases, and 3 bases stayed unmatched. CDR3 length equals 15 residues.

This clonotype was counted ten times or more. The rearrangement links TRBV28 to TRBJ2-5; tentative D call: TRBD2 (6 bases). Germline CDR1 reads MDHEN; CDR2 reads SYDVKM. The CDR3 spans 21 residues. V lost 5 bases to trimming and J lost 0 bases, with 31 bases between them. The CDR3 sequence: CASSETQTGLGLEGHQETQYF. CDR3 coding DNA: TGTGCCAGCAGTGAAACGCAAACAGGATTGGGACTCGAGGGCCACCAAGAGACCCAGTACTTC.

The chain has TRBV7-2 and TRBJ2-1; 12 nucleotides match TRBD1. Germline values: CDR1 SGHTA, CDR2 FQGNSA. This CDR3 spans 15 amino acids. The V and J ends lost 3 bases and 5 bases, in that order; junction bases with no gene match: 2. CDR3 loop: CASSLGQGANNEQFF. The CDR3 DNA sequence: TGTGCCAGCAGCTTGGGACAGGGGGCGAACAATGAGCAGTTCTTC.

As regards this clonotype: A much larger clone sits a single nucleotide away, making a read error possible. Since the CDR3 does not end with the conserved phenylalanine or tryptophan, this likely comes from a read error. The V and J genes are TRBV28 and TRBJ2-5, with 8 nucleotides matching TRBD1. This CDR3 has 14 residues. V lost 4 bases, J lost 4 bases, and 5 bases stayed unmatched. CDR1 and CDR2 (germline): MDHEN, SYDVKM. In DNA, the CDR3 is TGTGCCAGCAGTTCCAGGACAGGGACAGAGACCCAGTACCTC. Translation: CASSSRTGTETQYL.

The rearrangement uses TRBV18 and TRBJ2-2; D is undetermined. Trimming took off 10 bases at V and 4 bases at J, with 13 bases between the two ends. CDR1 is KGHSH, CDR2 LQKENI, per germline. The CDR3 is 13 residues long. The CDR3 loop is CANRPRVTGELFF. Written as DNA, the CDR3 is TGTGCCAATCGCCCGCGAGTCACCGGGGAGCTGTTTTTT.

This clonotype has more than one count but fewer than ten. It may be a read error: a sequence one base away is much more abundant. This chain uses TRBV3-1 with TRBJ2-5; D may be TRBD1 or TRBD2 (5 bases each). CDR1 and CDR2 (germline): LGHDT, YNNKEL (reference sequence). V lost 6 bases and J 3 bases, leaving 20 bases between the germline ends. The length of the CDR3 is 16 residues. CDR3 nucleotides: TGTGCCAGCAGAGTGGGTGCCGGGACGGCAAAAGAGACCCAGTACTTC. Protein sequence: CASRVGAGTAKETQYF.

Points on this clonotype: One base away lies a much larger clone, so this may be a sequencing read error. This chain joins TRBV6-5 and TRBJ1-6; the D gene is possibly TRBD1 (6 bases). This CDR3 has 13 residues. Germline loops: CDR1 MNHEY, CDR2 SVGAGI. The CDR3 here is CASSYGRGFRASF. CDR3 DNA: TGTGCCAGCAGTTACGGCAGGGGTTTTCGGGCTTCCTTT.

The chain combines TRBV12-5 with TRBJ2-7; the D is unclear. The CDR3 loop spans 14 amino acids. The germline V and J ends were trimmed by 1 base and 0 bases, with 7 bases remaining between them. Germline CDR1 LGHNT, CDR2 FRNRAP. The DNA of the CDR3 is TGTGCTAGTGGTTTGGGACTGAGCTCCTACGAGCAGTACTTC. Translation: CASGLGLSSYEQYF.

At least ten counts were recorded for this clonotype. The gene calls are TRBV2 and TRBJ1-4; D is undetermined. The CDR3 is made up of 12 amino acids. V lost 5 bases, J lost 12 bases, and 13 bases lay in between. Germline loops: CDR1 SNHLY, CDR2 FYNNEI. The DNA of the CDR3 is TGTGCCAGCAGTCAGACTCAACAAGAACTGTTTTTT. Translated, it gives CASSQTQQELFF.

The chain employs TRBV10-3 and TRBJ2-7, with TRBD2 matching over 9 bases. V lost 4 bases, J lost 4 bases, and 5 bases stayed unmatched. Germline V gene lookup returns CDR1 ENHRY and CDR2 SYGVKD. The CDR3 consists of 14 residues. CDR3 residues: CAISVGTSGYEQYF. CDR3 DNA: TGTGCCATCAGTGTAGGAACTAGCGGGTACGAGCAGTACTTC.

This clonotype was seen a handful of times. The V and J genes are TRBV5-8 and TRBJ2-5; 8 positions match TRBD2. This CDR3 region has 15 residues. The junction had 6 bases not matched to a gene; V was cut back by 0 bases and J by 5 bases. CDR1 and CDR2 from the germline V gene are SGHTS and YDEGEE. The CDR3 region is CASSLETSGRETQYF. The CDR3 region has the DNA TGTGCCAGCAGCTTGGAAACTAGCGGTCGGGAGACCCAGTACTTC.

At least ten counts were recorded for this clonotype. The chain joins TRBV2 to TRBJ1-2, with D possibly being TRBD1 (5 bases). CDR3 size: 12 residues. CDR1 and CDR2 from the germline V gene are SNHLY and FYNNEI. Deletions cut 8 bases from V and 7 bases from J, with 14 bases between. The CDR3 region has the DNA TGTGCCAGCTCCGGAGGGGCTGGTGGCTACACCTTC. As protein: CASSGGAGGYTF.

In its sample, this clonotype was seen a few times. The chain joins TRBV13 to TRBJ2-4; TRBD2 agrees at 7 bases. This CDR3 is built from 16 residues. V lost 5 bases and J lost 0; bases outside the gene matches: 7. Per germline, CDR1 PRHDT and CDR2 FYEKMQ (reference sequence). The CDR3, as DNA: TGTGCCAGCAGCAGGGAGGGCCGGGGAGCCAAAAACATTCAGTACTTC. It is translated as CASSREGRGAKNIQYF.

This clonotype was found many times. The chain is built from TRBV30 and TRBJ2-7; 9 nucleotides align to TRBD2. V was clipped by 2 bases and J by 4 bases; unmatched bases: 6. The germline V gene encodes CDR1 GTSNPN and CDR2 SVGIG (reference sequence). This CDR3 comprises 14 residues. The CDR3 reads CAWSSGLADYEQYF. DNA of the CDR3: TGTGCCTGGAGTTCGGGACTAGCCGATTACGAGCAGTACTTC.

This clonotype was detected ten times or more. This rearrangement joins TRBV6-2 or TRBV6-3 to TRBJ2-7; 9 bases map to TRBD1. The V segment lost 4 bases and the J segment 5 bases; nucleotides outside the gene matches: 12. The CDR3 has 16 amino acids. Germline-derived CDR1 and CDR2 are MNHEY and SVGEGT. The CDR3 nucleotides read TGTGCCAGCAGTTCGACAGCCGGGACAGGGTTCAACGAGCAGTACTTC. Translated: CASSSTAGTGFNEQYF.

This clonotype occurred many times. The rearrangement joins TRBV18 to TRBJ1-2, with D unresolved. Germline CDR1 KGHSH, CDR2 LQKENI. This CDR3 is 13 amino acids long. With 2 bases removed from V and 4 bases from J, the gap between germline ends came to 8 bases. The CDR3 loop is CASSPEFSYGYTF. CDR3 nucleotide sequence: TGTGCCAGCTCACCAGAGTTTTCCTATGGCTACACCTTC.

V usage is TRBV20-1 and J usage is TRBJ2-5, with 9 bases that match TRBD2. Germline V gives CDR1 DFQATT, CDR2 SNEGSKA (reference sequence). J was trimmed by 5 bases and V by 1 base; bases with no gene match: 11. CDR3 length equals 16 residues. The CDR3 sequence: CSARVPSGAAIETQYF. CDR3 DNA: TGCAGTGCTAGAGTCCCTAGCGGGGCTGCAATCGAGACCCAGTACTTC.

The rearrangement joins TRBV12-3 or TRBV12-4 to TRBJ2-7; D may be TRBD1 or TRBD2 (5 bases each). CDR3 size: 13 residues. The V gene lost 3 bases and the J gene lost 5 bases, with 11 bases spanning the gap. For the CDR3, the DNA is TGTGCCAGCAGTTTGGGGGACCCGGACGAGCAGTACTTC. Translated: CASSLGDPDEQYF.

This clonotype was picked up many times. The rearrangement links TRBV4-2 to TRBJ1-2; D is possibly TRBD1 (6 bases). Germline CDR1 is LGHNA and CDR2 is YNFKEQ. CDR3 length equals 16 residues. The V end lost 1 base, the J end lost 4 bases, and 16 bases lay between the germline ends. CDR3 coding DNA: TGTGCCAGCAGCCAAGTAAGATCAGGGGCCGGCTATGGCTACACCTTC. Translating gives CASSQVRSGAGYGYTF.

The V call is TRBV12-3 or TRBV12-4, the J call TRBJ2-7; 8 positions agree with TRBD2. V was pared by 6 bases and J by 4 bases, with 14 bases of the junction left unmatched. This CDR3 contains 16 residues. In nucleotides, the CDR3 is TGTGCCAGCAGCCCGGGTCTGGCGGGAGGTGGATACGAGCAGTACTTC. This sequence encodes CASSPGLAGGGYEQYF.

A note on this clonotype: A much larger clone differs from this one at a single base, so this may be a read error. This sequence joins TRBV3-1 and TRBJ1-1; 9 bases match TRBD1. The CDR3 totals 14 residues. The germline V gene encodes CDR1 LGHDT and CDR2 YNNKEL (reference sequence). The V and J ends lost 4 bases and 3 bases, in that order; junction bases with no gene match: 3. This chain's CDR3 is CASSRRDRDTEAFF. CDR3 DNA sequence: TGTGCCAGCAGCCGCCGGGACAGGGACACTGAAGCTTTCTTT.

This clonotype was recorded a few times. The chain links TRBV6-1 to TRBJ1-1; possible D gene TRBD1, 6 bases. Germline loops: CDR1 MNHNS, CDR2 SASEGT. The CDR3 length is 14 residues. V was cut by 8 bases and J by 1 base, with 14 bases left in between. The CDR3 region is CASRPGQPNTEAFF. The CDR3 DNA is TGTGCCAGCCGACCGGGACAACCGAACACTGAAGCTTTCTTT.